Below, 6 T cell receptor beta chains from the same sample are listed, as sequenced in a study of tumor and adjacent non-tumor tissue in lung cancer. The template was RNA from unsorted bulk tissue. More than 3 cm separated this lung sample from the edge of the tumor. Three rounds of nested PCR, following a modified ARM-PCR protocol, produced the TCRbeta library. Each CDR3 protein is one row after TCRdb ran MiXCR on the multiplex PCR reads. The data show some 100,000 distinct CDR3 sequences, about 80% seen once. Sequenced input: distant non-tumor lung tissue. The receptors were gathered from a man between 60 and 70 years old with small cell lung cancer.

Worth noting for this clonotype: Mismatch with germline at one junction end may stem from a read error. CDR3 loop: CASSLRQCGYGFNEPQHF. The CDR3 DNA reads TGTGCCAGCAGTCTCCGACAGTGTGGATATGGTTTCAATGAGCCCCAACATTTT. The chain joins TRBV6-5 to TRBJ1-5; TRBD1 might be the D (5 bases). CDR1 MNHEY and CDR2 SVGAGI come from the germline V gene. The CDR3 runs to 18 residues.

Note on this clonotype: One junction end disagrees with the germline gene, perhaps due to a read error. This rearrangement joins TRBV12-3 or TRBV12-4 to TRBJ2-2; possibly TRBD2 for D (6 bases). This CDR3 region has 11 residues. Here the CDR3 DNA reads TGTGCCAGCAGTTTAACCGGGGAGGTGTTTTTT. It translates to CASSLTGEVFF.

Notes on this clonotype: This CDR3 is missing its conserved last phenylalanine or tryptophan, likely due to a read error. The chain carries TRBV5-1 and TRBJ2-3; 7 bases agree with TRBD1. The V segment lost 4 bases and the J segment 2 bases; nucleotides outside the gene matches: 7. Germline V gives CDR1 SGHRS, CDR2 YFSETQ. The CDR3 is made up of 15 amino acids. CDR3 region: CASSPIGQVTDTQYL. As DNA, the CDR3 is TGCGCCAGCAGCCCGATTGGACAGGTCACAGATACGCAGTATTTA.

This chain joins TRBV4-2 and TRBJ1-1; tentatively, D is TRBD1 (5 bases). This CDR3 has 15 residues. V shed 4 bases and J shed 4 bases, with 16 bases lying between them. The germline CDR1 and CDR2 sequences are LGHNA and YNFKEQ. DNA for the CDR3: TGTGCCAGCAGCCCAGCACAGGAAAGGGTCACTGAAGCTTTCTTT. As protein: CASSPAQERVTEAFF.

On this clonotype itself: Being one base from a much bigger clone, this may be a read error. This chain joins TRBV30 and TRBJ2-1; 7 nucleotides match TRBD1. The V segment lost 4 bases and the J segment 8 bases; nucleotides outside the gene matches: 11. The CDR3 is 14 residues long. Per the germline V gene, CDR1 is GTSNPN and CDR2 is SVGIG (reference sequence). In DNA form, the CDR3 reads TGTGCCTGGACACAGGGGCCCCCATACTATGAGCAGTTCTTC. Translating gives CAWTQGPPYYEQFF.

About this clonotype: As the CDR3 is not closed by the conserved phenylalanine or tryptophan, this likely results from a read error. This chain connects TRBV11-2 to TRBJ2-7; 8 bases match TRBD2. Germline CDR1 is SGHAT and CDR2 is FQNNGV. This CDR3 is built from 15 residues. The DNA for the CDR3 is TGTGTCAGCAGCTTAGGCAGCGGGAGCTCCTACGAGCAGTACATC. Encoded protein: CVSSLGSGSSYEQYI.